The next 2 T cell receptor beta chains were all read from a single sample in a study of cytomegalovirus exposure and HLA in healthy donors. Amplification used 60 Vbeta primers and 13 Jbeta primers. The data were produced by immunoSEQ multiplex PCR, yet TCRdb's version contains in-frame clones alone and is incomplete. The repertoire consists of approximately 150,000 clones, with roughly three fifths occurring once and the leading ten covering 6.5%. The material sequenced was PBMCs. These receptors were taken from an older woman in good health and CMV-seronegative.

This chain connects TRBV10-3 to TRBJ2-5; D unclear. The CDR3 is made up of 12 amino acids. Deletions cut 2 bases from V and 5 bases from J, with 6 bases between. Germline V CDR1 and CDR2: ENHRY, SYGVKD. CDR3 nucleotide sequence: TGTGCCATCAGTGAGGAGTGGGAGACCCAGTACTTC. Translation gives CAISEEWETQYF.

This clone was detected only a few times. V is TRBV5-1 and J is TRBJ1-1; 10 positions match TRBD1. V dropped 3 bases and J dropped 0; count of bases not matched to a gene: 8. This CDR3 contains 17 residues. The germline gives CDR1 SGHRS, CDR2 YFSETQ. In DNA, the CDR3 is TGCGCCAGCAGCTCCCACTGGACAGGGGGTCTGAACACTGAAGCTTTCTTT. Its protein product is CASSSHWTGGLNTEAFF.